The clone carrying this T cell receptor (beta chain) was detected a few times. Its specificity is unknown. The conserved phenylalanine or tryptophan is not found at the CDR3 terminus, so this likely reflects a read error. This entry belongs to a study of T cells in Graves' hyperthyroidism and ophthalmopathy. Study-wide results and limits: The model predicted ophthalmopathy a median roughly six months before onset. Peripheral blood also featured most of the thyroid clonotypes expanded above 0.001.

Trimming took off 0 bases at V and 2 bases at J, with 13 bases between the two ends. CDR3 length: 16 amino acids. CDR1 LGHDT and CDR2 YNNKEL come from the germline V gene (reference sequence). The CDR3 regions of TCR beta were amplified from RNA transcripts. HTBI primers drove first-round RT-PCR of the TCR CDR3. TCRdb passed the multiplex PCR reads through MiXCR, listing each CDR3 protein once. The sample has around 300,000 distinct CDR3 sequences; approximately 21% are singletons. Individuals with ophthalmopathy presented a Clinical Activity Score of at least 3, a NOSPECS grade of at least 4 and a duration under 3 months. Exclusion of a patient resulted from uncontrolled infection, other autoimmune disease, pregnancy or lactation.

Sequencing input: blood. This chain connects TRBV3-1 to TRBJ1-1; D remains unclear. This clonotype was obtained from a man younger than 45 with Graves' ophthalmopathy. For the CDR3, the DNA is TGTGCCAGCAGCCAAGAATTGGGCAGCTTTAACACTGAAGCTTTCCTT. The encoded protein is CASSQELGSFNTEAFL.